This TCR beta chain was sequenced in a study of T cell responses to AZD1222 COVID-19 vaccine. The study, taken as a whole, reports: Possibly, clonal diversity was underestimated; donors were largely white British and included more females.

TCRdb keeps only in-frame clones here, not all; method: immunoSEQ multiplex PCR. The data hold roughly 80,000 clones, with 85% to 90% observed a single time. Germline assignment: CDR1 SGHNT and CDR2 YYREEE (reference sequence). J gave up 4 bases and V 0 bases, and 6 bases lay outside the gene matches. The CDR3 is 15 residues long. In the case of this clone: The antigen is not known.

This TCR was recovered from an adult in good health. The material sequenced was peripheral blood, taken on day 0 of AZD1222 vaccination. The chain carries TRBV5-4 and TRBJ1-2, with 7 bases aligning to TRBD1. In nucleotides, the CDR3 is TGTGCCAGCAGCTTGGGGGCAACAGGGGCCTATGGCTACACCTTC. It encodes CASSLGATGAYGYTF.